This T cell receptor beta chain was observed in a study of beta chain features in type 1 diabetes. About this clone itself: No antigen is known for it.

General study results and limits: In the patient group, naive, central memory and Treg TCRB repertoires seemed more alike than in the healthy donor group. Type 1 diabetes patients had TCRB CDR3s that were shorter (moderately but significantly so) in all four CD4+ subsets.

Sequenced material consisted of expressed TCRB transcripts (all of the isolated RNA was reverse transcribed). Sequencing was performed with immunoSEQ multiplex PCR; in TCRdb, only in-frame clones are kept and a portion is missing. The sample has about 410,000 clones, around 13% seen once; the top ten hold around 0.039%. The CDR3 is 17 amino acids. CDR1 is SGHTA, CDR2 FQGTGA, per germline. J was trimmed by 4 bases and V by 4 bases; bases with no gene match: 11. The sample consisted of naive CD4+ T cells from blood. This TCR came from a young man in good health. V usage is TRBV7-3 and J usage is TRBJ2-7; TRBD2 aligns across 12 bases. This CDR3 is CASSSPGLAGKPYEQYV. CDR3 sequence (DNA): TGTGCCAGCAGCTCCCCCGGACTAGCGGGAAAACCTTACGAGCAGTACGTC.